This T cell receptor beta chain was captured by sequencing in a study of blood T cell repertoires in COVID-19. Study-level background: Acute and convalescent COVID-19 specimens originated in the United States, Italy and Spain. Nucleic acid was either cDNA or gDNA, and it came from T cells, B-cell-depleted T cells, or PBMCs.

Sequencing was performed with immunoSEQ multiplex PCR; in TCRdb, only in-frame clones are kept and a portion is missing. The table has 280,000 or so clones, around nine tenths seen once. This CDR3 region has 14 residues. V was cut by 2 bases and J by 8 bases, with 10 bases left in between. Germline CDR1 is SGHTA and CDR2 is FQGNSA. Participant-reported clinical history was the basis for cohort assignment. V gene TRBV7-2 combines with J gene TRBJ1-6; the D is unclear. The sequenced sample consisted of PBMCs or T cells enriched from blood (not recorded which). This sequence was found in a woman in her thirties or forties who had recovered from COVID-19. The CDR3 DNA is TGTGCCAGCAGCTTAACCCCTATCTATTCACCCCTCCACTTT. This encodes CASSLTPIYSPLHF.